Below, one TCR beta chain is given with its context. Its specificity is not known. The CDR3 spans 12 residues. The germline CDR1 and CDR2 sequences are MDHEN and SYDVKM. The germline V and J ends were trimmed by 10 bases and 2 bases, with 11 bases remaining between them. The record originates from a study of cytomegalovirus exposure and HLA in healthy donors. Researchers ran the PCR with 60 Vbeta and 13 Jbeta primers. Using immunoSEQ multiplex PCR, the repertoire was profiled, and TCRdb retains in-frame clones only, with some absent. The table records 110,000 to 150,000 clones, 65% to 80% of them present only once. Study findings and constraints: A later analysis reportedly identified an Asian-associated ancestry cluster as carrying fewer N-insertions than the 666-donor mean. When analyzed later, a missense DCLRE1C variant was found to be linked to TCR beta V- and J-gene trimming. Investigators reported 150 to 200 TCR beta chains as tied to cytomegalovirus.

The sequencing sample was made of PBMCs. The TCR comes from a man younger than 45 in good health and CMV-seronegative. The chain recombines TRBV28 with TRBJ1-2; D perhaps matches TRBD1 (6 bases). As DNA, the CDR3 is TGTGCCATCAAGCAGGGGAACTATGGCTACACCTTC. As protein: CAIKQGNYGYTF.